This TCR beta chain was identified during a study of CD8 T cells in Susac syndrome. CD8+ and CD4+ T cells from blood underwent TCR beta sequencing. TEMRA cells were FACS-enriched, with CD8+ and CD4+ T cells isolated negatively. CDR3 length: 13 residues. Germline V CDR1 and CDR2: SGHDT, YYEEEE. The ends were cut back, 5 bases at V and 4 bases at J, with 10 bases in the middle. The RNA input was about 0.5 to 1 ug, and it was reverse transcribed with random hexamers. Across 54 Vbeta and 13 Jbeta, immunoSEQ multiplex PCR amplified TCR beta CDR3. Each CDR3 protein gets one entry after TCRdb re-called the immunoSEQ multiplex PCR reads with MiXCR. This table holds roughly 120,000 distinct CDR3 sequences, approximately 93% found once. Study outcomes and limitations: Acknowledgment was made by the study that its TCR sequencing and HLA analysis involved a relatively small number of individuals.

Of note for this clonotype: Its target is not known.

This sequence originates from a human donor with multiple sclerosis. The gene calls are TRBV5-6 and TRBJ1-5; D uncertain. The sample consisted of CD8+ T cells from PBMCs. The DNA of the CDR3 is TGTGCCAGCAGTACGTCTTTTAATCAGCCCCAGCATTTT. This translates into CASSTSFNQPQHF. Combining the CDR3 with reference TRBV5-6 and TRBJ1-5 gives the whole variable domain DAGVTQSPTHLIKTRGQQVTLRCSPKSGHDTVSWYQQALGQGPQFIFQYYEEEERQRGNFPDRFSGHQFPNYSSELNVNALLLGDSALYLCASSTSFNQPQHFGDGTRLSIL.